The 23 T cell receptor beta chains in this list originate from one sample, sequenced in a study of blood T cells in healthy people across ages. Using a J-beta primer mix together with a sample-barcoded 5' primer, a second PCR was run for roughly 7 to 12 cycles. TCRdb reanalysed the 5' RACE reads using MiXCR and keeps one entry per CDR3 protein. The table records a few hundred thousand distinct CDR3 sequences, 52% of them present only once. Sequenced material: blood. The receptor source for this set is a man in his sixties in good health.

There are a few counts of this clonotype. The CDR3 DNA is TGCGCCAGCCTCCCGGACAGCGGGCATGGCTACACCTTC. Encoded protein: CASLPDSGHGYTF. J is TRBJ1-2 and V is TRBV5-1, with D possibly matching TRBD1 (6 bases). This CDR3 is built from 13 residues. Deletions cut 7 bases from V and 6 bases from J, with 16 bases between. The germline V gene encodes CDR1 SGHRS and CDR2 YFSETQ.

The chain links TRBV7-2 to TRBJ2-5, with 8 positions matching TRBD2. J lost 5 bases, V lost 11 bases, and 7 bases had no gene match. CDR1 is SGHTA, CDR2 FQGNSA, per germline. CDR3 length equals 12 residues. In nucleotides, the CDR3 is TGTGCCTGCCCACGGGAGGGGGAGACCCAGTACTTC. It translates to CACPREGETQYF.

This sequence joins TRBV7-8 and TRBJ2-1, with 10 bases matching TRBD2. Germline-derived CDR1 and CDR2 are SGHVS and FQNEAQ. This CDR3 is built from 15 residues. The V gene end was trimmed by 3 bases and the J gene end by 8 bases; junction bases not matched to a gene: 7. The CDR3 loop reads CASSFGRTSGDEQFF. CDR3 coding DNA: TGTGCCAGCAGCTTTGGGAGGACTAGCGGCGATGAGCAGTTCTTC.

This clonotype was detected a few times. The V and J genes are TRBV28 and TRBJ2-4; TRBD1 matches 7 bases. The germline V gene has CDR1 MDHEN and CDR2 SYDVKM. CDR3 length: 15 residues. J gave up 1 base and V 7 bases, and 7 bases lay outside the gene matches. CDR3 amino acids: CASIPSTGAKNIQYF. CDR3 DNA sequence: TGTGCCAGCATTCCCTCGACAGGGGCCAAAAACATTCAGTACTTC.

The gene calls are TRBV20-1 and TRBJ2-3; D ambiguous. Germline loops: CDR1 DFQATT, CDR2 SNEGSKA (reference sequence). The CDR3 extends over 14 amino acids. V was cut by 3 bases and J by 0 bases, with 10 bases left in between. The CDR3 nucleotides read TGCAGTGCTAGGGACGCCTCTAGCACAGATACGCAGTATTTT. Translated: CSARDASSTDTQYF.

There are a few counts of this clonotype. This chain joins TRBV28 and TRBJ2-5; the D call may be TRBD1 or TRBD2 (6 bases each). The germline V gene encodes CDR1 MDHEN and CDR2 SYDVKM. V lost 5 bases, J lost 5 bases, and 15 bases lay in between. The CDR3 runs 14 residues. CDR3 nucleotide sequence: TGTGCCAGCAGTCCCCCCACAGGGAGGGAGACCCAGTACTTC. Translating gives CASSPPTGRETQYF.

The chain employs TRBV28 and TRBJ2-1, with D hard to call. The CDR3 is 15 amino acids. V dropped 6 bases and J dropped 7 bases, with 19 bases sitting between them. Germline lookup yields CDR1 MDHEN and CDR2 SYDVKM. The CDR3 DNA reads TGTGCCAGCAGCCCACCCGGTGGCCCATATAATGAGCAGTTCTTC. Protein: CASSPPGGPYNEQFF.

This clonotype was counted at least ten times. This rearrangement joins TRBV9 to TRBJ2-5; TRBD1 agrees at 8 bases. V lost 0 bases to trimming and J lost 2 bases; unmatched junction nucleotides: 0. The CDR3 has 14 amino acids. Per the germline V gene, CDR1 is SGDLS and CDR2 is YYNGEE. CDR3 DNA sequence: TGTGCCAGCAGCGTAGACAGGGGGCAAGAGACCCAGTACTTC. It translates to CASSVDRGQETQYF.

The chain uses TRBV6-6 and TRBJ2-7; D call uncertain. This CDR3 spans 13 amino acids. Germline V CDR1 and CDR2: MNHNY, SVGAGI (reference sequence). V was cut by 6 bases and J by 7 bases, with 16 bases left in between. CDR3 sequence reads: CASSHDPLAEQYF. The CDR3 bases are TGTGCCAGCAGCCACGACCCCCTTGCAGAGCAGTACTTC.

This clonotype was detected only a few times. The genes are TRBV20-1 and TRBJ1-2; D remains ambiguous. With 3 bases removed from V and 8 bases from J, the gap between germline ends came to 16 bases. Germline assignment: CDR1 DFQATT and CDR2 SNEGSKA (reference sequence). This CDR3 comprises 13 residues. The chain's CDR3 is CSASLVGRSGYTF. The CDR3 DNA reads as TGCAGTGCTAGCCTCGTTGGCAGATCGGGCTACACCTTC.

This clonotype showed up just a few times. This chain uses TRBV4-2 with TRBJ2-1; D possibly uses TRBD1 or TRBD2 (6 bases each). The V gene's germline CDR1 is LGHNA and CDR2 YNFKEQ. This CDR3 has 17 amino acids. Trimming stripped 0 bases from V and 5 bases from J, with 17 bases between. CDR3 coding DNA: TGTGCCAGCAGCCAAGATAACACTGGGGGGACACACAATGAGCAGTTCTTC. Protein: CASSQDNTGGTHNEQFF.

This chain links TRBV27 with TRBJ1-1, with D possibly TRBD1 on 5 matching bases. V was trimmed by 5 bases and J by 4 bases, leaving 14 bases between them. The CDR3 consists of 14 residues. Germline V CDR1 and CDR2: MNHEY, SMNVEV (reference sequence). This chain's CDR3 is CASSRDGWGTEAFF. The CDR3 DNA follows: TGTGCCAGCAGTAGGGACGGATGGGGCACTGAAGCTTTCTTT.

The chain couples TRBV28 to TRBJ2-5; 7 bases agree with TRBD1. The closer fit of TRBJ2-7 to the DNA end suggests the J call may be wrong. This CDR3 has 14 residues. Germline CDR1 is MDHEN and CDR2 is SYDVKM. CDR3 nucleotide sequence: TGTGCCAGCAGTTCCATAGACAGGGTCCACGAGCAGTACTTC. This sequence encodes CASSSIDRVHEQYF.

This chain links TRBV20-1 with TRBJ1-2, with D tentatively TRBD1 (5 bases). Trimming left V 0 bases short and J 4 bases short, with 12 bases between. Germline V lookup: CDR1 DFQATT, CDR2 SNEGSKA (reference sequence). The CDR3 contains 14 residues. The CDR3 DNA is TGCAGTGCTAGAGATCGCCAGGGCCTCTATGGCTACACCTTC. This encodes CSARDRQGLYGYTF.

This clonotype was seen a few times. The chain couples TRBV20-1 to TRBJ2-1, with TRBD2 identical over 11 bases. Germline V gives CDR1 DFQATT, CDR2 SNEGSKA (reference sequence). J was trimmed by 7 bases and V by 2 bases; bases with no gene match: 4. The CDR3 is 14 residues long. CDR3 DNA sequence: TGCAGTGCTAGACGGTGGACTAGCGGGAATGAGCAGTTCTTC. Its translation is CSARRWTSGNEQFF.

This clonotype was seen a handful of times. V is TRBV6-5 and J is TRBJ2-3, with D maybe TRBD1 (5 bases). Trimming took 0 bases from V and 4 from J, leaving 11 bases between them. This CDR3 is built from 15 residues. In germline, CDR1 is MNHEY, CDR2 SVGAGI. CDR3 DNA sequence: TGTGCCAGCAGTTACTCAGGGGCGAGATCAGATACGCAGTATTTT. This codes for CASSYSGARSDTQYF.

This clonotype has just one count. This chain links TRBV12-3 or TRBV12-4 with TRBJ2-7; 8 positions match TRBD1. The last part of the DNA fits TRBJ2-4 better; the J call may be wrong. The CDR3 is made up of 15 amino acids. As DNA, the CDR3 is TGTGCCAGCACTTTTGGGACAGGAGTCAGAAACATTCAGTACTTC. Protein: CASTFGTGVRNIQYF.

The chain carries TRBV18 and TRBJ2-7; D gene uncertain. This CDR3 comprises 14 residues. Germline loops: CDR1 KGHSH, CDR2 LQKENI. V lost 6 bases, J lost 2 bases, and 14 bases lay in between. CDR3: CASSLAASPYEQYF. The CDR3, as DNA: TGTGCCAGCTCCCTTGCGGCATCGCCCTACGAGCAGTACTTC.

This chain connects TRBV6-5 to TRBJ2-1; D uncertain. The CDR3 runs to 12 residues. Trimming pared 6 bases from V and 7 bases from J, leaving 10 bases between. Germline V CDR1 and CDR2: MNHEY, SVGAGI. The CDR3 sequence: CASRSRGNEQFF. The CDR3 DNA reads TGTGCCAGCAGAAGCAGAGGTAATGAGCAGTTCTTC.

In this sample, this clonotype turned up once. The chain is built from TRBV15 and TRBJ1-5, with 7 bases aligning to TRBD1. The CDR3 extends over 15 amino acids. V gave up 4 bases and J gave up 7 bases; unmatched junction bases: 10. The germline V gene has CDR1 LNHNV and CDR2 YYDKDF (reference sequence). CDR3 loop: CATSKGQTPGQPQHF. In DNA form, the CDR3 reads TGTGCCACCAGCAAGGGACAGACCCCGGGGCAGCCCCAGCATTTT.

The gene calls are TRBV29-1 and TRBJ2-7; possibly TRBD2 for D (6 bases). Germline CDR1 is SQVTM and CDR2 is ANQGSEA. Trimming pared 3 bases from V and 5 bases from J, leaving 17 bases between. The CDR3 runs 14 residues. CDR3 sequence reads: CSVDSGIRGDEQYF. The CDR3 DNA sequence: TGCAGCGTTGATTCAGGAATCCGCGGGGACGAGCAGTACTTC.

The chain uses TRBV20-1 and TRBJ1-2, with D unclear. This CDR3 contains 13 residues. Germline loops: CDR1 DFQATT, CDR2 SNEGSKA (reference sequence). Trimming stripped 5 bases from V and 1 base from J, with 11 bases between. CDR3 nucleotides: TGCAGTGCTGGTCAGCCAGATAACTATGGCTACACCTTC. Translation: CSAGQPDNYGYTF.

This clonotype was detected a few times. V usage is TRBV15 and J usage is TRBJ2-3, with 7 positions matching TRBD1. Germline trimming cut 2 bases from V and 5 bases from J; bases unmatched to any gene: 7. Germline V gene lookup returns CDR1 LNHNV and CDR2 YYDKDF (reference sequence). The CDR3 is 15 residues long. The CDR3 is CATSRPGTERDTQYF. The CDR3 DNA sequence: TGTGCCACCAGCAGACCTGGGACAGAGAGAGATACGCAGTATTTT. Drawing the rest from reference TRBV15 and TRBJ2-3, the complete variable domain is DAMVIQNPRYQVTQFGKPVTLSCSQTLNHNVMYWYQQKSSQAPKLLFHYYDKDFNNEADTPDNFQSRRPNTSFCFLDIRSPGLGDTAMYLCATSRPGTERDTQYFGPGTRLTVL.